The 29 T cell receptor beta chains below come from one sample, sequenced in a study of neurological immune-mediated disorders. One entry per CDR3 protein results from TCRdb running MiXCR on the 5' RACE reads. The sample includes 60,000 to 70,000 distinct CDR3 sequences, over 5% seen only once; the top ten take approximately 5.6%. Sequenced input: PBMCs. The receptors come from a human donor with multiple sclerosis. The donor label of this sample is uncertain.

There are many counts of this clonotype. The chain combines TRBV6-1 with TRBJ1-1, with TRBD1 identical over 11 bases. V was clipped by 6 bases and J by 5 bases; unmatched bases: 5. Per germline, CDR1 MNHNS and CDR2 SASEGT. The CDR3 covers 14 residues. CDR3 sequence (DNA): TGTGCCAGCAGGAGGGACAGGGGGAGGACTGAAGCTTTCTTT. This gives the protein CASRRDRGRTEAFF.

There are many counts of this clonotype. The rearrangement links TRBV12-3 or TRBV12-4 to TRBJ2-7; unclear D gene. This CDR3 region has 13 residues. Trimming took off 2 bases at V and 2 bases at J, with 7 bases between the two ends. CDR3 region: CASSLTETYEQYF. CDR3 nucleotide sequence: TGTGCCAGCAGTTTAACAGAAACCTACGAGCAGTACTTC.

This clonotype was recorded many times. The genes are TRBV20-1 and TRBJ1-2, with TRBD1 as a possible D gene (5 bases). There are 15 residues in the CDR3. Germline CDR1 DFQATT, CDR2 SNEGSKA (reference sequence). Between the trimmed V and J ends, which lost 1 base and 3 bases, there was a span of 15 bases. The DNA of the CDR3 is TGCAGTGCTAGAGGGGGACGGAACATTCACTATGGCTACACCTTC. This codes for CSARGGRNIHYGYTF.

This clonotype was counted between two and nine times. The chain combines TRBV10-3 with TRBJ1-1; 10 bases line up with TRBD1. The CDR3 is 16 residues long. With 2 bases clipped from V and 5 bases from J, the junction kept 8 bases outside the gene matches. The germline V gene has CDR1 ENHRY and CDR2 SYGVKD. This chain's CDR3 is CAISETKGQGGTEAFF. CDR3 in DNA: TGTGCCATCAGTGAGACCAAAGGACAGGGGGGAACTGAAGCTTTCTTT.

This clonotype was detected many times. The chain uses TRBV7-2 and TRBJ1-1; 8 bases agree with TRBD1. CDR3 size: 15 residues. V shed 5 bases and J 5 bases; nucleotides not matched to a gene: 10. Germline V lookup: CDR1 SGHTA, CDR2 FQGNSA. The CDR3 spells CASSPWTGMGTEAFF. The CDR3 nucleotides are TGTGCCAGCAGCCCGTGGACAGGGATGGGAACTGAAGCTTTCTTT.

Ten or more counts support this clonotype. The DNA for the CDR3 is TGCGCCAGCAGCTTGGCCTGGGCAGGGGGCGTCCAGCCCCAGCATTTT. Amino acid sequence: CASSLAWAGGVQPQHF. The chain has TRBV5-1 and TRBJ1-5; 8 nucleotides line up with TRBD1. Germline loops: CDR1 SGHRS, CDR2 YFSETQ. Trimming took 0 bases from V and 7 from J; bases not matched to a gene: 9. The CDR3 consists of 16 residues.

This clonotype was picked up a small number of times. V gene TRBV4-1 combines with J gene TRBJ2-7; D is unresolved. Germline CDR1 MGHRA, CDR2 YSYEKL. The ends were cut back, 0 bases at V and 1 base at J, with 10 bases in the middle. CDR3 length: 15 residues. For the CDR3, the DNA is TGCGCCAGCAGCCAAGACGATTTCGGATCCTACGAGCAGTACTTC. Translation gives CASSQDDFGSYEQYF.

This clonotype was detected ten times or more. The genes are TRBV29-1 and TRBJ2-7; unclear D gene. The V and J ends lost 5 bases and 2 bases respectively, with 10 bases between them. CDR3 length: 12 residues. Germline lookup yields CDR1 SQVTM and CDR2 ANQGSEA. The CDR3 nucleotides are TGCAGCGTTTGGGAATCGACCTACGAGCAGTACTTC. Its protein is CSVWESTYEQYF.

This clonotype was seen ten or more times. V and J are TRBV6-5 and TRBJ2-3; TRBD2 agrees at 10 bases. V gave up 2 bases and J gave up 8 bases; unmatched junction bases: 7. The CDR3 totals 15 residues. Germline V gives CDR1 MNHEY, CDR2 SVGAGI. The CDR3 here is CASSYSGRGGGTQYF. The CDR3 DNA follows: TGTGCCAGCAGTTACAGCGGGAGGGGCGGGGGTACGCAGTATTTT.

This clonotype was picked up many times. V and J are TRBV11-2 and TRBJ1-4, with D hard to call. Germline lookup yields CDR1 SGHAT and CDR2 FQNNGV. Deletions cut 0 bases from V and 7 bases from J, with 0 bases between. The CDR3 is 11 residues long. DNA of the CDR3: TGTGCCAGCAGCTTAGATGAAAAACTGTTTTTT. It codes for CASSLDEKLFF.

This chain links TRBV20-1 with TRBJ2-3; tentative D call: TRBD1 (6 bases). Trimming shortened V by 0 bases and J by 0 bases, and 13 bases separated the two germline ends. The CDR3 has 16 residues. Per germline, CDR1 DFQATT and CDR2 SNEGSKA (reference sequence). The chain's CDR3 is CSARDWVRGSTDTQYF. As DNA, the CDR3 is TGCAGTGCTAGAGATTGGGTGAGGGGGAGCACAGATACGCAGTATTTT.

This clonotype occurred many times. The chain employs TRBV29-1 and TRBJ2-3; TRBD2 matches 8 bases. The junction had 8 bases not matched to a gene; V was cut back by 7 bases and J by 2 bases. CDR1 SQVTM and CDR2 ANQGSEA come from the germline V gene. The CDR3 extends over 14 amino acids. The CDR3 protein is CSGLTSGLTDTQYF. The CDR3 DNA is TGCAGCGGCCTAACTAGCGGACTCACAGATACGCAGTATTTT.

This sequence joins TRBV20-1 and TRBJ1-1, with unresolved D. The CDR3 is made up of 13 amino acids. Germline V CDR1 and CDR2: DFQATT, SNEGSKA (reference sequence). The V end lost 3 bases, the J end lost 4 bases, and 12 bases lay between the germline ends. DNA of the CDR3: TGCAGTGCTAGTTCCCCAGTTCGCACTGAAGCTTTCTTT. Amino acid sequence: CSASSPVRTEAFF.

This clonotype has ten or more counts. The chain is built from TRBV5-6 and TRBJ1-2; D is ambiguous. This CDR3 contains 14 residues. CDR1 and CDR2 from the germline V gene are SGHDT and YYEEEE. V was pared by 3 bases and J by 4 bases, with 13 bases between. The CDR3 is CASSSSTWTYGYTF. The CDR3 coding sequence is TGTGCCAGCAGCTCGTCGACCTGGACCTATGGCTACACCTTC.

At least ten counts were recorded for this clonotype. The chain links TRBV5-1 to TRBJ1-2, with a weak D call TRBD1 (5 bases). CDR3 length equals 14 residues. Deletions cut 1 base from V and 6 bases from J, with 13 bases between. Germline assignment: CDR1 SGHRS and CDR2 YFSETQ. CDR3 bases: TGCGCCAGCAGCTTGACTCAGGGTTTAGATGGCTACACCTTC. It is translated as CASSLTQGLDGYTF.

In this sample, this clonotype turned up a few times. CDR3 nucleotides: TGTGCCAGCAAAGGGAATGAAAAACTGTTTTTT. It translates to CASKGNEKLFF. This chain links TRBV28 with TRBJ1-4, with D unresolved. The CDR3 is made up of 11 amino acids. Germline CDR1 is MDHEN and CDR2 is SYDVKM. The V end lost 7 bases, the J end lost 5 bases, and 5 bases lay between the germline ends.

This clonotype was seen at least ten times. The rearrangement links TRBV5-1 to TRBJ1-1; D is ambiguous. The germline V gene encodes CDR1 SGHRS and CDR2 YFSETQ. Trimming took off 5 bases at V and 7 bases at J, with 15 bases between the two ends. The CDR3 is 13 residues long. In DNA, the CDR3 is TGCGCCAGCAGACATGACGACTATGGTGAAGCTTTCTTT. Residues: CASRHDDYGEAFF.

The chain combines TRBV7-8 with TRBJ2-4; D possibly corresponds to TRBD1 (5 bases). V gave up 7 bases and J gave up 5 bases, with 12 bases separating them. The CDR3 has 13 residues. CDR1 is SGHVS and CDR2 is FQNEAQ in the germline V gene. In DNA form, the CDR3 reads TGTGCCAGCACAGGACCGACAGAAAACATTCAGTACTTC. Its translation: CASTGPTENIQYF.

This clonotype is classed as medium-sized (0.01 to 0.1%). The CDR3 loop is CSARDYKAISYNEQFF. CDR3 coding DNA: TGCAGTGCTAGAGATTATAAGGCTATCTCCTACAATGAGCAGTTCTTC. This chain connects TRBV20-1 to TRBJ2-1; the D is unclear. Per the germline V gene, CDR1 is DFQATT and CDR2 is SNEGSKA (reference sequence). The germline V and J ends were trimmed by 0 bases and 0 bases, with 12 bases remaining between them. The CDR3 is 16 amino acids.

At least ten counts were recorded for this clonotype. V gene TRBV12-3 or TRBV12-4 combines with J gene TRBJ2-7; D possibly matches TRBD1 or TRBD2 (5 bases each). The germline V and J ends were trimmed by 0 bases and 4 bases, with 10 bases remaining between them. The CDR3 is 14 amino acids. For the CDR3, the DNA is TGTGCCAGCAGTTTAGCGGGACGGAGGTACGAGCAGTACTTC. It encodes CASSLAGRRYEQYF.

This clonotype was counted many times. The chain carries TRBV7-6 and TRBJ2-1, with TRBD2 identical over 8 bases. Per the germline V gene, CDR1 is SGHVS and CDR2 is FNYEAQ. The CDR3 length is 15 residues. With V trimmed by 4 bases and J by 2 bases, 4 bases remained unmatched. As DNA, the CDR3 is TGTGCCAGCAGCTCGAGCGGGGGCGCCTACAATGAGCAGTTCTTC. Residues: CASSSSGGAYNEQFF.

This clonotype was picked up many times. The CDR3 DNA follows: TGCGCCAGCAGCTGGACCGGCAGGGACGAGCAGTACTTC. Translating gives CASSWTGRDEQYF. The V call is TRBV5-1, the J call TRBJ2-7; a possible D gene is TRBD1 (5 bases). The CDR3 extends over 13 amino acids. V was shortened by 3 bases and J by 5 bases, with 12 bases between the two germline ends. In germline, CDR1 is SGHRS, CDR2 YFSETQ. The full variable domain, in which reference TRBV5-1 and TRBJ2-7 provide the parts outside the CDR3, is KAGVTQTPRYLIKTRGQQVTLSCSPISGHRSVSWYQQTPGQGLQFLFEYFSETQRNKGNFPGRFSGRQFSNSRSEMNVSTLELGDSALYLCASSWTGRDEQYFGPGTRLTVT.

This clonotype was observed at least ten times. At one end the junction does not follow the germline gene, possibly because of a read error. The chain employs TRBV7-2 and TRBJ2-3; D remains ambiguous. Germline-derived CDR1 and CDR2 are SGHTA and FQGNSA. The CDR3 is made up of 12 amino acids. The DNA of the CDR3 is TGCGCCAGCAGCTTCCGCACAGATACGCAGTATTTT. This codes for CASSFRTDTQYF.

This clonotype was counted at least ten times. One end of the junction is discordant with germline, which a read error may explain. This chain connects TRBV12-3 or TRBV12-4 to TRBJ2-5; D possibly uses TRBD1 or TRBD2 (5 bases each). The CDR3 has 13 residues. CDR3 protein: CASSPGTEETQYF. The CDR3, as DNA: TGTGCCAGCAGTCCCGGGACCGAAGAAACCCAGTACTTC.

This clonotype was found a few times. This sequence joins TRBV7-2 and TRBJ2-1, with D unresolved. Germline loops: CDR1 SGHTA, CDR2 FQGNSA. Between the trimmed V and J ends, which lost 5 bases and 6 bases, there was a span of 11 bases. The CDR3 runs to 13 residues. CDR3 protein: CASSLNSVNEQFF. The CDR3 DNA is TGTGCCAGCAGCCTAAATAGTGTCAATGAGCAGTTCTTC.

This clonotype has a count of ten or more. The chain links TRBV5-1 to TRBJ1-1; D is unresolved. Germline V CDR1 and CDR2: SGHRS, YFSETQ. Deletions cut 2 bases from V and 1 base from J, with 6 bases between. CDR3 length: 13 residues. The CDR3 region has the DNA TGCGCCAGCAGCTTAGCGCAGAACACTGAAGCTTTCTTT. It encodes CASSLAQNTEAFF.

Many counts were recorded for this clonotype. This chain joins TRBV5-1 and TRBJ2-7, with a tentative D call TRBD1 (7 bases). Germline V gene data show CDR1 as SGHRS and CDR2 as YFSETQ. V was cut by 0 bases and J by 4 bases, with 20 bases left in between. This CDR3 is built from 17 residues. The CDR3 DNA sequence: TGCGCCAGCAGCTTGGGTGGAGGGGGCGATTTTTATTACGAGCAGTACTTC. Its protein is CASSLGGGGDFYYEQYF.

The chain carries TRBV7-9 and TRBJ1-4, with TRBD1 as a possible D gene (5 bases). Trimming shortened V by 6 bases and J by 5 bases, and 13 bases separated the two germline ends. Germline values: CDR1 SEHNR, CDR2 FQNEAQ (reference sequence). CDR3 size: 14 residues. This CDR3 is CASSRDRENEKLFF. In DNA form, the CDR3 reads TGTGCCAGCAGTCGGGACCGGGAGAATGAAAAACTGTTTTTT. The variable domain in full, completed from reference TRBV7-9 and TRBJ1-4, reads DTGVSQNPRHKITKRGQNVTFRCDPISEHNRLYWYRQTLGQGPEFLTYFQNEAQLEKSRLLSDRFSAERPKGSFSTLEIQRTEQGDSAMYLCASSRDRENEKLFFGSGTQLSVL.

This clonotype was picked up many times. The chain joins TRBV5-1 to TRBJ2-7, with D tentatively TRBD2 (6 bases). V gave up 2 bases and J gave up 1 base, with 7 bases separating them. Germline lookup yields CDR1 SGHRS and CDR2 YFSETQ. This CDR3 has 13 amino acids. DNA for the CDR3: TGCGCCAGCAGCTTTGGGAGGTCCTACGAGCAGTACTTC. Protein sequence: CASSFGRSYEQYF.